These 21 T cell receptor beta chains came from one sample sequenced in a study of patients and donors after allogeneic stem cell transplantation. Each CDR3 protein gets one entry after TCRdb re-called the RT-PCR reads with MiXCR. The repertoire holds roughly 940,000 distinct CDR3 sequences, with roughly 17% as singletons. Sequencing was performed on blood, either unsorted or a sorted T cell fraction (not recorded which). Every receptor here comes from a human donor who was either an allogeneic HSCT recipient or a stem cell or donor lymphocyte infusion donor (not recorded which). It is not recorded whose cells these are; they may come from a transplant donor.

This clonotype has a handful of counts. This chain links TRBV30 with TRBJ2-5; 10 nucleotides line up with TRBD1. J lost 3 bases, V lost 1 base, and 5 bases had no gene match. The CDR3 has 15 amino acids. The V gene's germline CDR1 is GTSNPN and CDR2 SVGIG (reference sequence). CDR3 sequence reads: CAWSGDRGLKETQYF. Here the CDR3 DNA reads TGTGCCTGGAGTGGCGACAGGGGGCTGAAAGAGACCCAGTACTTC.

The V and J genes are TRBV6-5 and TRBJ2-2; the match to TRBD2 covers 10 bases. V lost 4 bases, J lost 1 base, and 6 bases stayed unmatched. In germline, CDR1 is MNHEY, CDR2 SVGAGI. This CDR3 is 17 amino acids long. CDR3 nucleotide sequence: TGTGCCAGCAGTTGGGCCGCTAGCGGGGGGAACACCGGGGAGCTGTTTTTT. Translating gives CASSWAASGGNTGELFF.

The V and J genes are TRBV19 and TRBJ2-7; 7 nucleotides agree with TRBD2. CDR3 length equals 15 residues. V dropped 4 bases and J dropped 0; count of bases not matched to a gene: 6. Per the germline V gene, CDR1 is LNHDA and CDR2 is SQIVND (reference sequence). The CDR3 loop reads CASSRTSIGSYEQYF. DNA for the CDR3: TGTGCCAGTAGTAGGACTAGTATAGGCTCCTACGAGCAGTACTTC.

This clonotype appeared many times. V is TRBV25-1 and J is TRBJ2-7; the D gene is possibly TRBD1 (6 bases). V lost 3 bases and J 3 bases, leaving 21 bases between the germline ends. Germline V CDR1 and CDR2: MGHDK, SYGVNS. The CDR3 covers 17 residues. The CDR3 loop is CASSDYRAGQGGYEQYF. The CDR3 coding sequence is TGTGCCAGCAGTGACTACAGGGCTGGGCAGGGCGGCTACGAGCAGTACTTC.

Worth noting for this clonotype: At one boundary the junction diverges from the germline segment, which might be a read error. The gene calls are TRBV6-1 and TRBJ2-7; 13 bases are shared with TRBD2. CDR3 length: 18 amino acids. CDR1 and CDR2 (germline): MNHNS, SASEGT. The CDR3 DNA is TGTGCCAGCAGTGGGTATGAGACTAGCGGGGGGAATGCCTACGAGCAGCACTTC. It is translated as CASSGYETSGGNAYEQHF.

This chain links TRBV7-8 with TRBJ2-7, with TRBD1 matching over 7 bases. J was trimmed by 1 base and V by 1 base; bases with no gene match: 4. The V gene's germline CDR1 is SGHVS and CDR2 FQNEAQ. The CDR3 extends over 15 amino acids. The CDR3 DNA reads as TGTGCCAGCAGCTTAGAGACAGGGTTATCCTACGAGCAGTACTTC. It specifies CASSLETGLSYEQYF.

This clonotype was observed a few times. The chain couples TRBV20-1 to TRBJ2-7, with 8 bases that match TRBD1. The J segment lost 6 bases and the V segment lost 0 bases, leaving 13 bases of the junction unmatched. The CDR3 totals 16 residues. Germline assignment: CDR1 DFQATT and CDR2 SNEGSKA (reference sequence). CDR3 loop: CSARDRFRDRNSEQYF. CDR3 in DNA: TGCAGTGCTAGAGATAGATTCCGGGACAGGAACTCCGAGCAGTACTTC.

The chain couples TRBV30 to TRBJ2-1, with D perhaps matching TRBD2 (5 bases). The CDR3 is 12 amino acids. Germline-derived CDR1 and CDR2 are GTSNPN and SVGIG (reference sequence). Trimming shortened V by 4 bases and J by 5 bases, and 9 bases separated the two germline ends. CDR3: CAWNLGDNEQFF. Written as DNA, the CDR3 is TGTGCCTGGAACCTCGGGGACAATGAGCAGTTCTTC.

The chain is built from TRBV27 and TRBJ1-5; TRBD1 matches 12 bases. In germline, CDR1 is MNHEY, CDR2 SMNVEV (reference sequence). Trimming at V came to 4 bases and at J to 6 bases, leaving 10 bases not matched to a gene. This CDR3 region has 17 residues. Here the CDR3 reads CASSSGTGGADSQPQHF. The CDR3 DNA is TGTGCCAGCAGTTCCGGGACAGGGGGCGCGGATAGTCAGCCCCAGCATTTT.

This clonotype was recorded many times. The chain links TRBV7-2 to TRBJ1-2; 8 bases match TRBD1. The CDR3 runs 13 residues. Germline V CDR1 and CDR2: SGHTA, FQGNSA. J gave up 6 bases and V 3 bases, and 3 bases lay outside the gene matches. Written as DNA, the CDR3 is TGTGCCAGCAGCTTGAGGACAGGGAATGGCTACACCTTC. Its protein product is CASSLRTGNGYTF.

The chain joins TRBV27 to TRBJ2-7; TRBD2 matches 12 bases. The length of the CDR3 is 19 residues. CDR1 is MNHEY and CDR2 is SMNVEV in the germline V gene (reference sequence). J gave up 4 bases and V 3 bases, and 16 bases lay outside the gene matches. The CDR3 sequence is CASSLSPGLAGMIGYEQYF. The CDR3 region has the DNA TGTGCCAGCAGTTTGTCACCGGGACTAGCGGGTATGATTGGTTACGAGCAGTACTTC.

The gene calls are TRBV7-2 and TRBJ1-1; D not certain. The length of the CDR3 is 16 residues. Germline-derived CDR1 and CDR2 are SGHTA and FQGNSA. V lost 3 bases, J lost 0 bases, and 14 bases lay in between. This CDR3 is CASSFSALGMNTEAFF. Written as DNA, the CDR3 is TGTGCCAGCAGCTTCTCGGCGCTGGGCATGAACACTGAAGCTTTCTTT.

This clonotype has just a few counts. The V and J genes are TRBV7-9 and TRBJ2-7; D is undetermined. The CDR3 totals 16 residues. Germline V lookup: CDR1 SEHNR, CDR2 FQNEAQ (reference sequence). Trimming removed 1 base from V and 3 bases from J, with 16 bases in between. The CDR3 DNA reads TGTGCCAGCAGCTTAGATAGGAGCTACCAGAACTACGAGCAGTACTTC. Translated, it gives CASSLDRSYQNYEQYF. Full variable domain (missing parts from reference TRBV7-9 and TRBJ2-7): DTGVSQNPRHKITKRGQNVTFRCDPISEHNRLYWYRQTLGQGPEFLTYFQNEAQLEKSRLLSDRFSAERPKGSFSTLEIQRTEQGDSAMYLCASSLDRSYQNYEQYFGPGTRLTVT.

This clonotype was counted between two and nine times. The rearrangement uses TRBV5-1 and TRBJ2-1; TRBD1 might be the D (6 bases). In germline, CDR1 is SGHRS, CDR2 YFSETQ. The V end was cut by 2 bases, the J end by 6 bases, with 12 bases between. This CDR3 contains 14 residues. CDR3 DNA sequence: TGCGCCAGCAGCTTCCGGACAGATCCCAATGAGCAGTTCTTC. Amino acid sequence: CASSFRTDPNEQFF.

The table lists this clonotype with many counts. The gene calls are TRBV6-5 and TRBJ2-7; D is undetermined. With 2 bases removed from V and 5 bases from J, the gap between germline ends came to 4 bases. The CDR3 is 11 amino acids. Germline CDR1 MNHEY, CDR2 SVGAGI. For the CDR3, the DNA is TGTGCCAGCAGTTACAGGGACGAGCAGTACTTC. This gives the protein CASSYRDEQYF.

This clonotype has just a few counts. The chain couples TRBV7-6 to TRBJ2-1, with 7 bases aligning to TRBD2. Germline CDR1 is SGHVS and CDR2 is FNYEAQ. Germline trimming cut 1 base from V and 7 bases from J; bases unmatched to any gene: 7. This CDR3 is 15 amino acids long. The CDR3 is CASSLVGLTENEQFF. The CDR3 DNA is TGTGCCAGCAGCTTAGTGGGACTAACTGAAAATGAGCAGTTCTTC.

This clonotype was recorded a few times. V and J are TRBV5-5 and TRBJ2-2, with 7 bases fitting TRBD1. The CDR3 runs 13 residues. Germline V gene lookup returns CDR1 SGHKS and CDR2 YYEKEE (reference sequence). V trimming: 5 bases; J trimming: 7 bases; junction bases outside the gene matches: 5. In nucleotides, the CDR3 is TGTGCCAGCAGGACCACAGGGGACGGGGAGCTGTTTTTT. It is translated as CASRTTGDGELFF.

This clonotype was seen many times. The chain uses TRBV20-1 and TRBJ2-5, with 7 bases lining up with TRBD2. The V gene end was trimmed by 4 bases and the J gene end by 4 bases; junction bases not matched to a gene: 12. CDR3 length: 15 amino acids. Germline CDR1 is DFQATT and CDR2 is SNEGSKA (reference sequence). The CDR3 nucleotides read TGCAGTGCTAATCCTCGGGGGGTGTGGGGAGAGACCCAGTACTTC. Translating it yields CSANPRGVWGETQYF.

The rearrangement links TRBV12-3 or TRBV12-4 to TRBJ2-5; D not certain. V was clipped by 3 bases and J by 5 bases, with 13 bases between them. This CDR3 has 14 residues. The CDR3 loop is CASSLTRPRETQYF. In DNA, the CDR3 is TGTGCCAGCAGTTTGACGCGCCCCCGGGAGACCCAGTACTTC.

The CDR3 nucleotides read TGTGCCAGCAGTACCCGAGGGGACAGGAAGGCAACTAATGAAAAACTGTTTTTT. Protein sequence: CASSTRGDRKATNEKLFF. V and J are TRBV5-6 and TRBJ1-4, with TRBD1 matching 8 bases. Germline loops: CDR1 SGHDT, CDR2 YYEEEE. V shed 5 bases, J shed 0 bases, and the junction held 12 bases outside the gene matches. CDR3 length equals 18 residues.

The chain links TRBV7-9 to TRBJ2-3; 7 nucleotides match TRBD2. CDR1 SEHNR and CDR2 FQNEAQ come from the germline V gene (reference sequence). V lost 4 bases and J lost 4; bases outside the gene matches: 11. The CDR3 consists of 16 residues. CDR3 in DNA: TGTGCCAGCAGCTCATTAGCGGGCTCTGGGGCAGATACGCAGTATTTT. It encodes CASSSLAGSGADTQYF.